This T cell receptor beta chain stems from a study of blood T cell repertoires in COVID-19. Study information: Collection of acute and convalescent COVID-19 samples took place in the United States, Italy and Spain.

Assay: immunoSEQ multiplex PCR; the TCRdb copy retains only in-frame clones and omits some. The data hold 200,000 to 300,000 clones, with about 73% observed a single time. This clone has just one count. Compared with germline, one end of the junction differs, possibly owing to a read error. This clonotype originated in a woman of 80 years or more with acute or convalescent COVID-19. Sequencing was done on a sample of peripheral blood.

CDR3 DNA sequence: TGTGCCAGCAGTAAAGACACGGGGGAGCTGTTTTTT. Translating it yields CASSKDTGELFF. This rearrangement joins TRBV2 to TRBJ2-2; D uncertain. This CDR3 comprises 12 residues. CDR1 and CDR2 (germline): SNHLY, FYNNEI. Together with reference TRBV2 and TRBJ2-2, the CDR3 gives the full variable domain: EPEVTQTPSHQVTQMGQEVILRCVPISNHLYFYWYRQILGQKVEFLVSFYNNEISEKSEIFDDQFSVERPDGSNFTLKIRSTKLEDSAMYFCASSKDTGELFFGEGSRLTVL.